A single sample gave rise to the 5 T cell receptor beta chains below, sequenced in a study of blood T cell repertoires in COVID-19. Only in-frame clones appear in the TCRdb table, and some are missing; sequencing was by immunoSEQ multiplex PCR. This table has approximately 110,000 clones, roughly 80% appearing once. Specimen: peripheral blood. The receptors derive from a woman in her 70s with acute or convalescent COVID-19.

CDR3 amino acids: CASSQGLAGGGYEQFF. The CDR3 DNA sequence: TGTGCCAGCAGCCAGGGACTAGCGGGAGGAGGGTATGAGCAGTTCTTC. The chain combines TRBV14 with TRBJ2-1, with 15 bases that match TRBD2. With 3 bases clipped from V and 8 bases from J, the junction kept 5 bases outside the gene matches. Germline values: CDR1 SGHDN, CDR2 FVKESK. The length of the CDR3 is 16 residues.

In its sample, this clone was seen once. The V call is TRBV7-6, the J call TRBJ1-1; D possibly corresponds to TRBD1 (6 bases). Germline CDR1 and CDR2: SGHVS and FNYEAQ. The CDR3 spans 15 residues. Trimming pared 5 bases from V and 5 bases from J, leaving 18 bases between. The CDR3 coding sequence is TGTGCCAGCAGCCCCAACAGGGACGGCTGGACTGAAGCTTTCTTT. This translates into CASSPNRDGWTEAFF.

The chain links TRBV29-1 to TRBJ2-1; 8 positions match TRBD2. With V trimmed by 5 bases and J by 5 bases, 14 bases remained unmatched. The CDR3 contains 16 residues. Germline V gene lookup returns CDR1 SQVTM and CDR2 ANQGSEA. In nucleotides, the CDR3 is TGCAGCGTTAGGGGACTAGTCCTTTTGAACAACAATGAGCAGTTCTTC. The encoded protein is CSVRGLVLLNNNEQFF.

This clone was recorded a few times. The chain links TRBV20-1 to TRBJ1-2; 8 nucleotides line up with TRBD1. This CDR3 is built from 13 residues. Per the germline V gene, CDR1 is DFQATT and CDR2 is SNEGSKA (reference sequence). With 4 bases clipped from V and 5 bases from J, the junction kept 6 bases outside the gene matches. CDR3 residues: CSATDRGEYGYTF. CDR3 bases: TGCAGTGCTACTGACAGGGGCGAGTATGGCTACACCTTC.

The chain links TRBV5-8 to TRBJ2-2; 9 bases are a match to TRBD1. The CDR3 is 17 residues long. V was pared by 1 base and J by 4 bases, with 8 bases of the junction left unmatched. The germline V gene encodes CDR1 SGHTS and CDR2 YDEGEE. The CDR3, as DNA: TGTGCCAGCAGCTTGAGGACAGGGGTTCGGGGCACCGGGGAGCTGTTTTTT. It is translated as CASSLRTGVRGTGELFF.